The following is a T cell receptor (beta chain) sequence with its context. Its antigen is unknown. This record belongs to a study of T cell responses to AZD1222 COVID-19 vaccine. Findings of the study overall: Only a handful of individuals given AZD1222 were seropositive at baseline.

Germline CDR1 reads MNHEY; CDR2 reads SVGAGI. This CDR3 is built from 14 residues. The V end lost 6 bases, the J end lost 8 bases, and 18 bases lay between the germline ends. The protocol was immunoSEQ multiplex PCR, while the TCRdb copy is restricted to in-frame clones and leaves out a portion. Of fewer than 200,000 clones listed, roughly 90% were seen once; the top ten hold 4% to 5.5%. The chain recombines TRBV6-5 with TRBJ2-3, with a possible D match to TRBD2 (6 bases). This TCR came from an adult who received the AZD1222 COVID-19 vaccine. The material was peripheral blood, obtained 28 days after the second AZD1222 dose. CDR3: CASRAGRSRGTQYF. The CDR3 bases are TGTGCCAGCAGGGCAGGGAGGTCCCGAGGTACGCAGTATTTT.